These T cell receptor beta chains were read from a single sample in a study of graft-versus-host responses after intestinal transplantation. Produced via immunoSEQ multiplex PCR; TCRdb's table is partial and in-frame only. This table has some 44,000 clones, roughly 94% appearing once. This material consisted of PBMCs, taken 335 days after intestinal transplant. The receptors derive from a human patient who received an intestinal transplant, so some T cells may come from the graft donor. Both conserved end residues are part of each CDR3. A D gene is named only where the DNA matches it firmly. Rows give clone size only sometimes, using once, few, many, or a class for an expanded clone.

abundance | d_gene | j_gene | v_gene | CDR3aa | CDR3nt
. | . | TRBJ2-3 | TRBV4-1 | CASSQNRGRTDTQYF | TGCGCCAGCAGCCAAAACCGAGGACGGACAGATACGCAGTATTTT
. | . | TRBJ2-4 | TRBV4-1 | CASSQVGLAKNIQYF | TGCGCCAGCAGCCAAGTGGGACTAGCCAAAAACATTCAGTACTTC
. | . | TRBJ2-1 | TRBV6-5 | CASSWRTAGYNEQFF | TGTGCCAGCAGCTGGAGGACAGCGGGATACAATGAGCAGTTCTTC
few | TRBD1 | TRBJ1-4 | TRBV18 | CASSSRDSDEKLFF | TGTGCCAGCTCGTCCCGGGACAGCGATGAAAAACTGTTTTTT
. | TRBD1 | TRBJ2-7 | TRBV6-6 | CASSYAGQGLYEQYF | TGTGCCAGCAGTTACGCGGGACAGGGCTTATACGAGCAGTACTTC
. | . | TRBJ2-5 | TRBV18 | CASSPPPEETQYF | TGTGCCAGCTCACCACCCCCTGAAGAGACCCAGTACTTC
. | TRBD1 | TRBJ2-7 | TRBV6-1 | CASSQQGAFYEQYF | TGTGCCAGCAGCCAACAGGGGGCTTTCTACGAGCAGTACTTC
once | . | TRBJ1-2 | TRBV19 | CASSIVARGNYGYTF | TGTGCCAGTAGTATAGTAGCCAGGGGTAACTATGGCTACACCTTC
. | . | TRBJ1-1 | TRBV28 | CASSLFAVNTEAFF | TGTGCCAGCAGTTTATTTGCAGTGAACACTGAAGCTTTCTTT
. | TRBD2 | TRBJ2-5 | TRBV27 | CASRRERETQYF | TGTGCCAGCAGGCGGGAGAGAGAGACCCAGTACTTC
. | . | TRBJ2-7 | TRBV5-1 | CASSSGTRLDEQYF | TGCGCCAGCAGCTCCGGGACCAGGCTCGACGAGCAGTACTTC
. | . | TRBJ1-1 | TRBV5-6 | CASSSGTMNTEAFF | TGTGCCAGCAGTTCCGGGACAATGAACACTGAAGCTTTCTTT
. | TRBD2 | TRBJ2-5 | TRBV19 | CASSSDRLAAKTQYF | TGTGCCAGTAGCAGCGACCGACTAGCGGCGAAGACCCAGTACTTC
. | . | TRBJ2-1 | TRBV27 | CASSLDGYNEQFF | TGTGCCAGCAGTTTGGACGGGTACAATGAGCAGTTCTTC
. | . | TRBJ1-6 | TRBV9 | CASRGGQNNSPLHF | TGTGCCAGCAGAGGAGGACAGAATAATTCACCCCTCCACTTT
once | . | TRBJ2-7 | TRBV6-6 | CASRDGGQTTYEQYF | TGTGCCAGCAGAGACGGGGGACAGACAACCTACGAGCAGTACTTC
. | TRBD1 | TRBJ2-1 | TRBV10-1 | CASSVSLDRGHEQFF | TGCGCCAGCAGTGTTTCCTTGGACAGGGGGCATGAGCAGTTCTTC
. | . | TRBJ2-5 | TRBV5-4 | CASSSSGQAKETQYF | TGTGCCAGCAGCTCCTCCGGGCAGGCGAAAGAGACCCAGTACTTC
once | . | TRBJ1-4 | TRBV5-6 | CASSLDRLAEKLFF | TGTGCCAGCAGCTTGGACAGGCTTGCCGAAAAACTGTTTTTT
. | . | TRBJ2-2 | TRBV4-2 | CASSSTGAGNTGELFF | TGTGCCAGCAGCTCGACGGGAGCGGGTAACACCGGGGAGCTGTTTTTT
. | . | TRBJ1-5 | TRBV10-2 | CASRMAGNNQPQHF | TGCGCCAGCAGAATGGCAGGGAACAATCAGCCCCAGCATTTT
once | . | TRBJ1-1 | TRBV10-2 | CASSVGTGQEAFF | TGCGCCAGCAGTGTTGGCACAGGGCAGGAAGCTTTCTTT
once | TRBD1 | TRBJ1-1 | TRBV6-5 | CASWIRQGAEAFF | TGTGCCAGCTGGATTCGACAGGGGGCTGAAGCTTTCTTT
. | . | TRBJ1-1 | TRBV6-5 | CASSYAGYPEAFF | TGTGCCAGCAGTTACGCAGGGTACCCTGAAGCTTTCTTT
. | . | TRBJ2-1 | TRBV7-9 | CASSLSGLGVYNEQFF | TGTGCCAGCAGCTTGAGCGGACTGGGGGTCTACAATGAGCAGTTCTTC
. | . | TRBJ2-5 | TRBV6-1 | CASSERDIETQYF | TGTGCCAGCAGTGAACGGGACATAGAGACCCAGTACTTC
. | . | TRBJ1-4 | TRBV28 | CASRRQATNEKLFF | TGTGCCAGCAGGCGACAGGCGACTAATGAAAAACTGTTTTTT
. | TRBD1 | TRBJ2-3 | TRBV27 | CASSPGQGADTQYF | TGTGCCAGCAGCCCCGGACAGGGCGCAGATACGCAGTATTTT
. | . | TRBJ2-1 | TRBV12-5 | CASGLVRVEQFF | TGTGCTAGTGGTTTGGTACGGGTGGAGCAGTTCTTC
once | . | TRBJ2-3 | TRBV6-5 | CASSSGNTQYF | TGTGCCAGCAGTTCAGGGAATACGCAGTATTTT
. | . | TRBJ2-3 | TRBV9 | CASSRIGGRTDTQYF | TGTGCCAGCAGTCGGATCGGGGGGCGTACAGATACGCAGTATTTT
. | . | TRBJ1-6 | TRBV7-9 | CASSLEQGTSPLHF | TGTGCCAGCAGCTTAGAACAGGGCACTTCACCCCTCCACTTT
. | . | TRBJ1-2 | TRBV16 | CASSQRLSWGYTF | TGTGCCAGCAGCCAACGGTTGAGTTGGGGCTACACCTTC
few | . | TRBJ1-3 | TRBV11-2 | CASSKELGNTIYF | TGTGCCAGCAGTAAGGAGTTGGGAAACACCATATATTTT
. | TRBD2 | TRBJ2-3 | TRBV7-6 | CASSFGLAGSTDTQYF | TGTGCCAGCAGCTTCGGACTAGCGGGGTCCACAGATACGCAGTATTTT
once | . | TRBJ2-7 | TRBV6-5 | CASSYQGQPYEQYF | TGTGCCAGCAGTTACCAAGGACAGCCCTACGAGCAGTACTTC
. | TRBD1 | TRBJ2-3 | TRBV10-3 | CAISPGQGEGTDTQYF | TGTGCCATCAGTCCAGGACAGGGGGAGGGCACAGATACGCAGTATTTT
. | . | TRBJ1-2 | TRBV20-1 | CSARQNYGYTF | TGCAGTGCTAGACAGAACTATGGCTACACCTTC
. | TRBD2 | TRBJ2-1 | TRBV19 | CASKRGPYNEQFF | TGTGCCAGCAAGCGGGGGCCCTACAATGAGCAGTTCTTC
. | . | TRBJ1-3 | TRBV6-5 | CASRTTGGNTIYF | TGTGCCAGCAGGACCACCGGGGGAAACACCATATATTTT
once | . | TRBJ2-7 | TRBV5-3 | CARSLVRGYGSYEQYF | TGTGCCAGAAGCTTGGTACGGGGTTACGGCTCCTACGAGCAGTACTTC
. | . | TRBJ2-5 | TRBV6-5 | CASRRVLRDETQYF | TGTGCCAGCAGGCGCGTCCTTAGGGACGAGACCCAGTACTTC
. | TRBD1 | TRBJ2-3 | TRBV19 | CASRTGGGTDTQYF | TGTGCCAGTCGAACAGGGGGAGGCACAGATACGCAGTATTTT
. | . | TRBJ1-1 | TRBV7-9 | CASSLRTENTEAFF | TGTGCCAGCAGCTTAAGGACAGAGAACACTGAAGCTTTCTTT
once | . | TRBJ2-5 | TRBV6-5 | CASSDGQTQETQYF | TGTGCCAGCAGTGATGGACAGACACAAGAGACCCAGTACTTC
. | . | TRBJ2-5 | TRBV27 | CASSLFSGETQYF | TGTGCCAGCAGTTTATTTTCGGGGGAGACCCAGTACTTC
. | TRBD2 | TRBJ2-1 | TRBV6-5 | CASSKREGYNEQFF | TGTGCCAGCAGTAAAAGGGAGGGATACAATGAGCAGTTCTTC
. | . | TRBJ1-6 | TRBV27 | CASSFEGGNSPLHF | TGTGCCAGCAGTTTCGAGGGAGGGAATTCACCCCTCCACTTT
. | . | TRBJ1-3 | TRBV2 | CASSAWKSSGNTIYF | TGTGCCAGCAGTGCGTGGAAGAGCTCTGGAAACACCATATATTTT
. | TRBD1 | TRBJ2-5 | TRBV7-3 | CASSWDREETQYF | TGTGCCAGCAGCTGGGACAGGGAGGAGACCCAGTACTTC
. | TRBD2 | TRBJ2-1 | TRBV5-1 | CASSLVGSGRSNEQFF | TGCGCCAGCAGCTTGGTTGGCAGCGGGAGGTCTAATGAGCAGTTCTTC
. | . | TRBJ2-3 | TRBV5-6 | CASSYGGRFTDTQYF | TGTGCCAGCAGCTATGGGGGACGGTTCACAGATACGCAGTATTTT
. | TRBD1 | TRBJ2-1 | TRBV5-1 | CASSYYRQGAVSYNEQFF | TGCGCCAGCAGCTATTATAGACAGGGCGCGGTCTCCTACAATGAGCAGTTCTTC
. | TRBD1 | TRBJ2-5 | TRBV5-1 | CASSHTGGVEETQYF | TGCGCCAGCAGCCACACAGGGGGCGTCGAAGAGACCCAGTACTTC
. | TRBD1 | TRBJ2-7 | TRBV6-5 | CASTPGTGYPYEQYF | TGTGCCAGCACTCCGGGGACAGGGTATCCTTACGAGCAGTACTTC
. | . | TRBJ1-6 | TRBV6-1 | CASSEAIAYNSPLHF | TGTGCCAGCAGTGAAGCGATTGCCTATAATTCACCCCTCCACTTT
. | TRBD2 | TRBJ2-7 | TRBV5-1 | CASSWSGGIGYEQYF | TGCGCCAGCAGCTGGTCGGGGGGGATCGGCTACGAGCAGTACTTC
. | . | TRBJ1-1 | TRBV11-2 | CASSLSGAPFAEAFF | TGTGCCAGCAGCTTGAGTGGGGCGCCTTTCGCTGAAGCTTTCTTT
. | . | TRBJ2-1 | TRBV2 | CASSDLVGLTNEQFF | TGTGCCAGCAGTGACTTAGTAGGACTAACAAATGAGCAGTTCTTC